Presented here are 27 T cell receptor beta chains from one specimen sequenced in a study of control samples from healthy donors and cancer patients. Data came from immunoSEQ multiplex PCR; TCRdb stores just in-frame clones and leaves some out. The data hold under 150,000 clones, with 88% observed a single time. The sample comprised blood. The receptors stem from a man aged 40-50 years in good health.

The chain combines TRBV4-1 with TRBJ1-2; D is uncertain. The CDR3 covers 13 residues. V was clipped by 0 bases and J by 4 bases, with 6 bases between them. CDR1 is MGHRA and CDR2 is YSYEKL in the germline V gene. The CDR3 DNA reads as TGCGCCAGCAGCCAAGAGTATACCTATGGCTACACCTTC. Amino acids: CASSQEYTYGYTF.

The chain joins TRBV9 to TRBJ2-1, with 10 positions matching TRBD1. CDR3 length: 18 residues. The junction had 10 bases not matched to a gene; V was cut back by 4 bases and J by 0 bases. Per the germline V gene, CDR1 is SGDLS and CDR2 is YYNGEE. CDR3 nucleotide sequence: TGTGCCAGCAGCCCGCGACAGGGGGCCTATCCCTCCTACAATGAGCAGTTCTTC. This codes for CASSPRQGAYPSYNEQFF.

The chain joins TRBV11-2 to TRBJ1-6; the match to TRBD1 covers 7 bases. CDR3 length: 16 amino acids. V gave up 5 bases and J gave up 4 bases; unmatched junction bases: 8. CDR1 SGHAT and CDR2 FQNNGV come from the germline V gene. CDR3 sequence: CASSPAPGGYNSPLHF. The CDR3 DNA sequence: TGTGCCAGCAGCCCCGCCCCAGGGGGTTATAATTCACCCCTCCACTTT.

The V gene is TRBV5-1, the J gene TRBJ1-1; 9 bases line up with TRBD1. The CDR3 is 15 residues long. The V and J ends lost 4 bases and 0 bases, in that order; junction bases with no gene match: 4. The germline gives CDR1 SGHRS, CDR2 YFSETQ. The CDR3 loop is CASSPGDRVNTEAFF. The CDR3 DNA is TGCGCCAGCAGCCCTGGGGACAGGGTGAACACTGAAGCTTTCTTT.

This clone appeared a single time. The chain carries TRBV10-1 and TRBJ2-3; the match to TRBD1 covers 8 bases. Trimming removed 6 bases from V and 3 bases from J; junction bases left unmatched: 8. This CDR3 region has 15 residues. In germline, CDR1 is WNHNN, CDR2 SYGVQD (reference sequence). The DNA for the CDR3 is TGCGCCAGCAGCGGACAGGGTTTCACGACAGATACGCAGTATTTT. Residues: CASSGQGFTTDTQYF.

The chain links TRBV24-1 to TRBJ2-3, with D maybe TRBD1 (6 bases). This CDR3 is 14 amino acids long. V shed 5 bases and J shed 1 base, with 9 bases lying between them. Germline CDR1 KGHDR, CDR2 SFDVKD. The CDR3 loop reads CATSGTARTDTQYF. As DNA, the CDR3 is TGTGCCACCAGTGGGACAGCCCGCACAGATACGCAGTATTTT.

For the CDR3, the DNA is TGCGCCAGCAGCCCGAAAGCCCAAGGGACAGGGAAGGGGAACACTGAAGCTTTCTTT. Translation: CASSPKAQGTGKGNTEAFF. The chain has TRBV5-1 and TRBJ1-1; the match to TRBD1 covers 9 bases. This CDR3 comprises 19 residues. V dropped 4 bases and J dropped 1; count of bases not matched to a gene: 17. Germline CDR1 SGHRS, CDR2 YFSETQ.

This sequence joins TRBV30 and TRBJ2-4, with a weak D call TRBD2 (6 bases). Germline values: CDR1 GTSNPN, CDR2 SVGIG (reference sequence). The length of the CDR3 is 14 residues. V lost 5 bases and J lost 5, with 16 bases in between. For the CDR3, the DNA is TGTGCCTGGGCTAACCCGGGACTTGAAAACATTCAGTACTTC. Its translation: CAWANPGLENIQYF.

The V call is TRBV29-1, the J call TRBJ2-3; no reliable D call. CDR1 SQVTM and CDR2 ANQGSEA come from the germline V gene. V was pared by 1 base and J by 2 bases, with 10 bases between. This CDR3 comprises 14 residues. The CDR3 region has the DNA TGCAGCGTTGAAGGGGGTCCCAACACAGATACGCAGTATTTT. Amino acid sequence: CSVEGGPNTDTQYF.

The chain couples TRBV5-5 to TRBJ2-3; D not certain. CDR3 length: 14 amino acids. The germline V gene has CDR1 SGHKS and CDR2 YYEKEE (reference sequence). V was pared by 2 bases and J by 2 bases, with 9 bases between. Here the CDR3 DNA reads TGTGCCAGCAGCTTCAGCGTCCCCACAGATACGCAGTATTTT. Residues: CASSFSVPTDTQYF.

The V gene is TRBV24-1, the J gene TRBJ2-5, with TRBD2 matching 10 bases. The CDR3 totals 15 residues. V dropped 4 bases and J dropped 1; count of bases not matched to a gene: 2. CDR1 and CDR2 from the germline V gene are KGHDR and SFDVKD. The CDR3 spells CATSEASGGQETQYF. As DNA, the CDR3 is TGTGCCACCAGTGAGGCTAGCGGGGGCCAAGAGACCCAGTACTTC.

In this sample, this clone turned up once. J is TRBJ2-2 and V is TRBV5-1; 9 positions agree with TRBD1. J lost 5 bases, V lost 0 bases, and 2 bases had no gene match. Germline CDR1 is SGHRS and CDR2 is YFSETQ. The CDR3 runs 15 residues. Here the CDR3 reads CASSLGQGGTGELFF. The CDR3 DNA is TGCGCCAGCAGCTTGGGACAGGGGGGGACCGGGGAGCTGTTTTTT.

The CDR3 region is CATSDLGGRTDTQYF. CDR3 sequence (DNA): TGTGCCACCAGTGATTTAGGGGGCCGGACAGATACGCAGTATTTT. V is TRBV24-1 and J is TRBJ2-3, with 7 bases fitting TRBD1. This CDR3 is 15 amino acids long. Germline loops: CDR1 KGHDR, CDR2 SFDVKD. Trimming at V came to 1 base and at J to 3 bases, leaving 3 bases not matched to a gene.

This chain uses TRBV30 with TRBJ1-3; no definite D call. The germline V and J ends were trimmed by 0 bases and 1 base, with 10 bases remaining between them. The length of the CDR3 is 15 residues. The germline gives CDR1 GTSNPN, CDR2 SVGIG (reference sequence). CDR3 region: CAWSVPRISGNTIYF. The CDR3 DNA is TGTGCCTGGAGTGTACCGAGGATATCTGGAAACACCATATATTTT.

The CDR3: CASSGDRGPSEKLFF. The CDR3 DNA follows: TGTGCCAGCAGCGGGGACAGGGGGCCTTCTGAAAAACTGTTTTTT. This chain connects TRBV7-9 to TRBJ1-4; the match to TRBD1 covers 12 bases. The germline gives CDR1 SEHNR, CDR2 FQNEAQ (reference sequence). CDR3 length equals 15 residues. Trimming cost V 5 bases and J 7 bases; bases outside gene matches: 5.

The gene calls are TRBV6-2 or TRBV6-3 and TRBJ2-5; D not resolved. Trimming cost V 2 bases and J 5 bases, with 12 bases left between them. There are 14 residues in the CDR3. Germline V gene data show CDR1 as MNHEY and CDR2 as SVGEGT. CDR3 residues: CASSYGQRPETQYF. As DNA, the CDR3 is TGTGCCAGCAGTTACGGCCAGCGTCCGGAGACCCAGTACTTC.

The chain combines TRBV18 with TRBJ1-2, with 9 bases fitting TRBD1. The V segment lost 5 bases and the J segment 6 bases; nucleotides outside the gene matches: 4. The V gene's germline CDR1 is KGHSH and CDR2 LQKENI. The CDR3 has 13 residues. The CDR3 DNA follows: TGTGCCAGCTCATCGGACAGGGGTAATGGCTACACCTTC. Its translation is CASSSDRGNGYTF.

The chain employs TRBV6-2 or TRBV6-3 and TRBJ1-6; D may be TRBD1 (5 bases). Germline V lookup: CDR1 MNHEY, CDR2 SVGEGT. V was pared by 6 bases and J by 1 base, with 13 bases between. The CDR3 is 16 amino acids. CDR3 sequence reads: CASSPAGNSYNSPLHF. CDR3 DNA sequence: TGTGCCAGCAGCCCTGCAGGGAATTCCTATAATTCACCCCTCCACTTT.

The gene calls are TRBV5-5 and TRBJ2-5; a weak D match, TRBD2 (5 bases). This CDR3 contains 16 residues. Germline loops: CDR1 SGHKS, CDR2 YYEKEE (reference sequence). V was cut by 1 base and J by 5 bases, with 18 bases left in between. CDR3 DNA sequence: TGTGCCAGCAGCTTGTCGTTAGGGAGCATTAAGGAGACCCAGTACTTC. Amino acid sequence: CASSLSLGSIKETQYF.

The chain couples TRBV23-1 to TRBJ2-7; 10 positions agree with TRBD2. TRBV23-1 is an open reading frame, and its role is uncertain. J gave up 1 base and V 4 bases, and 10 bases lay outside the gene matches. This CDR3 is 17 amino acids long. The CDR3 DNA is TGCGCCAGCAGTCGCATCCCGGGACTAGCGAAGTCCTACGAGCAGTACTTC. It encodes CASSRIPGLAKSYEQYF.

The rearrangement uses TRBV28 and TRBJ2-7; 10 bases are a match to TRBD1. With 6 bases clipped from V and 4 bases from J, the junction kept 6 bases outside the gene matches. Germline CDR1 is MDHEN and CDR2 is SYDVKM. The CDR3 is 14 amino acids. CDR3 nucleotides: TGTGCCAGCAGAACCGACAGGGGGCGTTACGAGCAGTACTTC. This translates into CASRTDRGRYEQYF. Based on the CDR3 plus reference TRBV28 and TRBJ2-7, the full variable domain is DVKVTQSSRYLVKRTGEKVFLECVQDMDHENMFWYRQDPGLGLRLIYFSYDVKMKEKGDIPEGYSVSREKKERFSLILESASTNQTSMYLCASRTDRGRYEQYFGPGTRLTVT.

This chain joins TRBV24-1 and TRBJ2-2; weak D call: TRBD1 (5 bases). Between the trimmed V and J ends, which lost 2 bases and 0 bases, there was a span of 9 bases. The CDR3 is 16 residues long. The germline V gene has CDR1 KGHDR and CDR2 SFDVKD. The CDR3 DNA follows: TGTGCCACCAGTGATTCCGACAGACCGAACACCGGGGAGCTGTTTTTT. It translates to CATSDSDRPNTGELFF.

The genes are TRBV5-1 and TRBJ2-3; TRBD2 agrees at 9 bases. There are 14 residues in the CDR3. The germline CDR1 and CDR2 sequences are SGHRS and YFSETQ. Trimming at V came to 4 bases and at J to 7 bases, leaving 7 bases not matched to a gene. In DNA, the CDR3 is TGCGCCAGCAGCCCCGGGACTAGCAGGCATACGCAGTATTTT. This encodes CASSPGTSRHTQYF.

This chain connects TRBV7-2 to TRBJ2-3, with D tentatively TRBD2 (5 bases). Trimming pared 2 bases from V and 1 base from J, leaving 10 bases between. Germline assignment: CDR1 SGHTA and CDR2 FQGNSA. The CDR3 covers 15 residues. The CDR3 DNA follows: TGTGCCAGCAGCTTAAAGGAGGCTGGCACAGATACGCAGTATTTT. It specifies CASSLKEAGTDTQYF.

The chain links TRBV12-3 or TRBV12-4 to TRBJ1-5; weak D call: TRBD1 (5 bases). The CDR3 has 13 amino acids. V lost 3 bases to trimming and J lost 3 bases, with 6 bases between them. This chain's CDR3 is CASSFGTNQPQHF. In nucleotides, the CDR3 is TGTGCCAGCAGTTTCGGGACCAATCAGCCCCAGCATTTT.

V is TRBV7-3 and J is TRBJ2-7; 7 nucleotides line up with TRBD1. Germline V gene data show CDR1 as SGHTA and CDR2 as FQGTGA. Trimming cost V 5 bases and J 3 bases; bases outside gene matches: 7. The CDR3 has 14 residues. The CDR3 loop is CASSLEGGNYEQYF. The CDR3 coding sequence is TGTGCCAGCAGCCTAGAAGGGGGCAACTACGAGCAGTACTTC.

The chain employs TRBV7-3 and TRBJ1-5; D unclear. CDR1 SGHTA and CDR2 FQGTGA come from the germline V gene. With 2 bases removed from V and 0 bases from J, the gap between germline ends came to 17 bases. There are 18 residues in the CDR3. Here the CDR3 reads CASSLLNGILDSNQPQHF. The CDR3 region has the DNA TGTGCCAGCAGCTTATTAAACGGGATACTTGATAGCAATCAGCCCCAGCATTTT.